The 20 T cell receptor beta chains reported below all come from one sample, sequenced in a study of shared clonotypes between healthy human individuals (dated by TCRdb to the early 2020s). Libraries were built with the immunoSEQ multiplex PCR assay. Entries here come from immuneACCESS through TCRdb and include only in-frame sequences with V and J called. Some clones fail to appear in such tables; in the studies checked, an unresolved V gene covers under half of the shortfall, and the cause of the remainder is unknown. The sample table contains some 2.1 million clones; only one count was recorded for about 95% of them. 0.85% to 1.3% of the sample is held by the ten biggest clonotypes. CD8 naive samples consisted of CD45RO-negative cells that were positively selected for CCR7, yielding a CD45RA+CCR7+ population without TemRA cells. The sample taken for sequencing was naive CD8+ T cells sorted from blood. This sample's cell subset or site label indicates: CD45RA+CCR7+. Receptors originate from a man aged 18 to 35 in good health.

This clone was counted once. J is TRBJ1-2 and V is TRBV18; D remains ambiguous. The CDR3 runs to 14 residues. From germline, CDR1 is KGHSH and CDR2 LQKENI. V dropped 6 bases and J dropped 8 bases, with 19 bases sitting between them. CDR3: CASSLPAENGGYTF. In DNA, the CDR3 is TGTGCCAGCTCGCTCCCGGCGGAAAACGGGGGCTACACCTTC.

V gene TRBV10-1 combines with J gene TRBJ1-3, with D unclear. Trimming shortened V by 10 bases and J by 1 base, and 20 bases separated the two germline ends. CDR1 and CDR2 (germline): WNHNN, SYGVQD (reference sequence). This CDR3 contains 16 residues. The CDR3, as DNA: TGCGCCACTAAGTCTAAAGGGTCCCGGTCTGGAAACACCATATATTTT. Amino acid sequence: CATKSKGSRSGNTIYF.

Concerning this clone: This same CDR3 is encoded by further DNA sequences in the sample. This chain connects TRBV27 to TRBJ2-7; 7 bases match TRBD1. The germline CDR1 and CDR2 sequences are MNHEY and SMNVEV (reference sequence). The CDR3 is 12 amino acids. V was clipped by 5 bases and J by 4 bases; unmatched bases: 2. CDR3 bases: TGTGCCAGCAGTACACAGGGGTACGAGCAGTACTTC. This translates into CASSTQGYEQYF.

The chain couples TRBV4-1 to TRBJ2-7, with D possibly being TRBD1 (6 bases). Trimming cost V 0 bases and J 1 base, with 10 bases left between them. The germline gives CDR1 MGHRA, CDR2 YSYEKL. This CDR3 spans 15 amino acids. The CDR3 nucleotides read TGCGCCAGCAGCCAAGAACAGGGTCAATCCTACGAGCAGTACTTC. It codes for CASSQEQGQSYEQYF.

The genes are TRBV28 and TRBJ2-3, with unresolved D. This CDR3 is 15 amino acids long. Germline V CDR1 and CDR2: MDHEN, SYDVKM. Trimming cost V 2 bases and J 2 bases, with 11 bases left between them. The CDR3 bases are TGTGCCAGCAGTTTAAACCCGATATCCACAGATACGCAGTATTTT. It is translated as CASSLNPISTDTQYF.

The chain carries TRBV11-2 and TRBJ2-7; D is perhaps TRBD1 or TRBD2 (5 bases each). V dropped 5 bases and J dropped 11 bases, with 16 bases sitting between them. Germline CDR1 is SGHAT and CDR2 is FQNNGV. The CDR3 spans 12 residues. The CDR3 sequence is CASSLFPGQEYF. CDR3 sequence (DNA): TGTGCCAGCAGCCTATTCCCGGGGCAGGAGTACTTC.

V is TRBV5-4 and J is TRBJ1-6; no reliable D call. CDR3 size: 15 residues. Trimming took 0 bases from V and 0 from J, leaving 4 bases between them. Per the germline V gene, CDR1 is SGHNT and CDR2 is YYREEE (reference sequence). The CDR3 DNA is TGTGCCAGCAGCTTGGACAGCTCCTATAATTCACCCCTCCACTTT. Its translation: CASSLDSSYNSPLHF.

This clone was counted once. The chain employs TRBV6-1 and TRBJ1-3; the match to TRBD1 covers 8 bases. J was trimmed by 0 bases and V by 4 bases; bases with no gene match: 2. Germline CDR1 and CDR2: MNHNS and SASEGT. CDR3 size: 15 residues. The CDR3 coding sequence is TGTGCCAGCAGTGTTACAGGGGGCTCTGGAAACACCATATATTTT. Protein sequence: CASSVTGGSGNTIYF.

The rearrangement joins TRBV5-1 to TRBJ2-7, with 7 bases identical to TRBD1. Trimming at V came to 2 bases and at J to 0 bases, leaving 5 bases not matched to a gene. The CDR3 spans 15 residues. From germline, CDR1 is SGHRS and CDR2 YFSETQ. CDR3 sequence (DNA): TGCGCCAGCAGCTTAGGACAGGAGCACTCCTACGAGCAGTACTTC. It specifies CASSLGQEHSYEQYF.

V gene TRBV19 combines with J gene TRBJ1-5; D is unclear. Between the trimmed V and J ends, which lost 6 bases and 7 bases, there was a span of 10 bases. Germline V gene data show CDR1 as LNHDA and CDR2 as SQIVND (reference sequence). The CDR3 length is 12 residues. In DNA form, the CDR3 reads TGTGCCAGTAGCCGCACTGAGCAGCCCCAGCATTTT. This gives the protein CASSRTEQPQHF.

This chain uses TRBV27 with TRBJ2-7; D unclear. Trimming left V 6 bases short and J 0 bases short, with 15 bases between. The germline V gene encodes CDR1 MNHEY and CDR2 SMNVEV (reference sequence). The CDR3 consists of 15 residues. The CDR3 here is CASSPQFPNSYEQYF. CDR3 nucleotides: TGTGCCAGCAGCCCACAGTTCCCGAACTCCTACGAGCAGTACTTC.

The chain carries TRBV7-2 and TRBJ1-2, with TRBD1 identical over 7 bases. The germline gives CDR1 SGHTA, CDR2 FQGNSA. The CDR3 runs to 15 residues. V shed 4 bases, J shed 2 bases, and the junction held 7 bases outside the gene matches. CDR3 amino acids: CASSYRWGQNYGYTF. The CDR3 nucleotides are TGTGCCAGCAGCTACCGGTGGGGACAGAACTATGGCTACACCTTC.

This chain joins TRBV13 and TRBJ1-2; possible D gene TRBD1, 6 bases. This CDR3 region has 14 residues. The germline V gene encodes CDR1 PRHDT and CDR2 FYEKMQ (reference sequence). Trimming stripped 4 bases from V and 3 bases from J, with 12 bases between. As DNA, the CDR3 is TGTGCCAGCAGCTCGGACAGCTTAGACTATGGCTACACCTTC. It encodes CASSSDSLDYGYTF. Drawing the rest from reference TRBV13 and TRBJ1-2, the complete variable domain is AAGVIQSPRHLIKEKRETATLKCYPIPRHDTVYWYQQGPGQDPQFLISFYEKMQSDKGSIPDRFSAQQFSDYHSELNMSSLELGDSALYFCASSSDSLDYGYTFGSGTRLTVV.

The chain is built from TRBV6-5 and TRBJ2-1; the D gene could be TRBD1 or TRBD2 (5 bases each). V shed 7 bases and J shed 7 bases, with 14 bases lying between them. CDR1 is MNHEY, CDR2 SVGAGI, per germline. The CDR3 has 13 amino acids. This CDR3 is CASTPGSLNEQFF. The CDR3 nucleotides read TGTGCCAGCACCCCAGGGAGTTTAAATGAGCAGTTCTTC.

This chain joins TRBV7-9 and TRBJ1-3; D unclear. V was cut by 5 bases and J by 0 bases, with 11 bases left in between. The CDR3 is made up of 15 amino acids. Germline values: CDR1 SEHNR, CDR2 FQNEAQ (reference sequence). The CDR3, as DNA: TGTGCCAGCAGCGTCGGACCGGACTCTGGAAACACCATATATTTT. Its translation is CASSVGPDSGNTIYF. Looking up the rest from reference TRBV7-9 and TRBJ1-3 gives the full variable domain: DTGVSQNPRHKITKRGQNVTFRCDPISEHNRLYWYRQTLGQGPEFLTYFQNEAQLEKSRLLSDRFSAERPKGSFSTLEIQRTEQGDSAMYLCASSVGPDSGNTIYFGEGSWLTVV.

This clone was picked up one time. The V gene is TRBV27, the J gene TRBJ2-5; tentatively, D is TRBD1 (5 bases). With 4 bases removed from V and 5 bases from J, the gap between germline ends came to 14 bases. From germline, CDR1 is MNHEY and CDR2 SMNVEV (reference sequence). This CDR3 contains 14 residues. The CDR3 sequence: CASSSWDPGETQYF. The CDR3 coding sequence is TGTGCCAGCAGTTCCTGGGATCCAGGGGAGACCCAGTACTTC.

The V gene is TRBV14, the J gene TRBJ2-7; 7 bases are shared with TRBD1. The CDR3 totals 14 residues. In germline, CDR1 is SGHDN, CDR2 FVKESK. Trimming removed 4 bases from V and 2 bases from J; junction bases left unmatched: 5. CDR3 nucleotide sequence: TGTGCCAGCAGCCCTCGGGACAGAACCTACGAGCAGTACTTC. It is translated as CASSPRDRTYEQYF. The variable domain in full, completed from reference TRBV14 and TRBJ2-7, reads EAGVTQFPSHSVIEKGQTVTLRCDPISGHDNLYWYRRVMGKEIKFLLHFVKESKQDESGMPNNRFLAERTGGTYSTLKVQPAELEDSGVYFCASSPRDRTYEQYFGPGTRLTVT.

V usage is TRBV2 and J usage is TRBJ2-3; D unclear. Germline CDR1 and CDR2: SNHLY and FYNNEI. The CDR3 has 13 residues. Trimming removed 8 bases from V and 0 bases from J, with 9 bases in between. CDR3 in DNA: TGTGCCAGCTTTCCTGTCAGCACAGATACGCAGTATTTT. Translation gives CASFPVSTDTQYF.

The J gene is TRBJ1-1, the V gene TRBV12-2. TRBV12-2 is reported as a pseudogene. CDR3 length: 15 residues. The CDR3 sequence is CASRLENDGGTEAFF. CDR3 coding DNA: TGTGCAAGTCGCTTAGAAAATGACGGAGGCACTGAAGCTTTCTTT.

This chain joins TRBV28 and TRBJ1-5; D gene uncertain. Germline V lookup: CDR1 MDHEN, CDR2 SYDVKM. With 5 bases removed from V and 0 bases from J, the gap between germline ends came to 11 bases. The CDR3 length is 15 residues. The CDR3 DNA reads as TGTGCCAGCAGTCTTCGCCCGCCTAGCAATCAGCCCCAGCATTTT. It encodes CASSLRPPSNQPQHF.